This TCR beta chain comes out of a study of T cell changes during pregnancy in multiple sclerosis. The table came from immunoSEQ multiplex PCR; TCRdb's copy has only in-frame clones and leaves some out. Among about 60,000 clones, roughly 89% were seen once, and the ten largest hold around 0.5%. The ends were cut back, 1 base at V and 3 bases at J, with 16 bases in the middle. Germline CDR1 is SGHNT and CDR2 is YENEEA. CDR3 length: 17 amino acids. The TCR originated in a female donor in good health, enrolled as a control in a pregnancy study. V gene TRBV11-3 combines with J gene TRBJ2-1; D unclear. Sequenced material: CD4+ T cells from peripheral blood mononuclear cells, taken after pregnancy. CDR3 protein: CASSLAPLALSYNEQFF. As DNA, the CDR3 is TGTGCCAGCAGCTTAGCCCCCTTGGCCCTCAGCTACAATGAGCAGTTCTTC.